This T cell receptor (beta chain) was sequenced during a study of radiation and T cells in renal cell carcinoma. Overall study context: Nephrectomy followed 15 Gy stereotactic body radiation by 4 weeks. Study observations and caveats: Baseline intratumoral clonotype presence is unknown without pretreatment biopsies. Top tumor clonotypes rose in blood 2 weeks post-radiation, then contracted.

Noted time point: blood 2 weeks post-SBRT. Sample treatment: 15 Gy SBRT to primary tumor, nephrectomy 4 weeks later. After SBRT, blood was collected at 2 and 4 weeks, plus baseline. Notes on this clone: Its antigen is currently unknown.

Method: immunoSEQ multiplex PCR; TCRdb's copy keeps in-frame clones and lacks some. The sample has approximately 120,000 clones; about four fifths are singletons. Germline trimming cut 3 bases from V and 2 bases from J; bases unmatched to any gene: 5. CDR3 length: 16 amino acids. The germline V gene has CDR1 LGHNA and CDR2 YNFKEQ. This clonotype was sampled from a man in his fifties with renal cell carcinoma. This chain links TRBV4-2 with TRBJ2-1, with 9 bases fitting TRBD2. The input for sequencing was blood, taken from a patient whose treatment included radiotherapy and nephrectomy. The CDR3 nucleotides are TGTGCCAGCAGCCACATAGCGGGGGCGCCCTACAATGAGCAGTTCTTC. Translation: CASSHIAGAPYNEQFF.